Shown below are 3 T cell receptor beta chains from a single sample sequenced in a study of radiotherapy plus CTLA-4 blockade in lung cancer (dated by TCRdb to about 2018). The receptor library was made with the immunoSEQ multiplex PCR assay. What TCRdb holds here is the immuneACCESS table cut down to in-frame rearrangements. Part of the clones is not present; checked against another copy, under half of the missing clones reflect an unresolved V gene, and the others are unexplained. This sample lists tens of thousands of clones; roughly four fifths were detected once. Jointly, the top ten make up under 9.5% of the sample. The input for sequencing was peripheral blood, taken from a patient treated with radiotherapy plus ipilimumab. These receptors were obtained from a human donor with non-small cell lung cancer who had stable disease on radiotherapy plus ipilimumab.

A note on this clone: Other nucleotide sequences in the sample specify the same CDR3. The J gene is TRBJ1-5, the V gene TRBV30; no clear D gene. CDR3 size: 13 residues. Germline V lookup: CDR1 GTSNPN, CDR2 SVGIG (reference sequence). Trimming removed 0 bases from V and 1 base from J, with 4 bases in between. The DNA of the CDR3 is TGTGCCTGGAGTGTAGACAGCAATCAGCCCCAGCATTTT. This encodes CAWSVDSNQPQHF.

This chain joins TRBV6-5 and TRBJ2-5, with 8 nucleotides matching TRBD2. The V segment lost 5 bases and the J segment 5 bases; nucleotides outside the gene matches: 7. The CDR3 is made up of 14 amino acids. CDR1 is MNHEY, CDR2 SVGAGI, per germline. The CDR3 region has the DNA TGTGCCAGCAGTCCCTTAGCGGGGAGTGAGACCCAGTACTTC. Its translation is CASSPLAGSETQYF.

V is TRBV5-4 and J is TRBJ1-4, with TRBD1 matching 8 bases. Trimming at V came to 4 bases and at J to 8 bases, leaving 10 bases not matched to a gene. Germline CDR1 and CDR2: SGHNT and YYREEE (reference sequence). This CDR3 is 15 amino acids long. DNA of the CDR3: TGTGCCAGCAGCCCCCACCCGGACAGGGACGAAAAACTGTTTTTT. Translated: CASSPHPDRDEKLFF. Looking up the rest from reference TRBV5-4 and TRBJ1-4 gives the full variable domain: ETGVTQSPTHLIKTRGQQVTLRCSSQSGHNTVSWYQQALGQGPQFIFQYYREEENGRGNFPPRFSGLQFPNYSSELNVNALELDDSALYLCASSPHPDRDEKLFFGSGTQLSVL.